The clone carrying this T cell receptor (beta chain) appeared a few times. TCRbeta library preparation incorporated unique molecular identifiers. From the PCR reads, TCRdb called clonotypes with MiXCR, one entry per CDR3 protein. Seen here are around 370,000 distinct CDR3 sequences, 10% observed once, and the top ten hold under 3%. CDR3 size: 14 residues. This sample was included in a study of T-cell reconstitution after alpha-beta-depleted transplantation in children. Sequences were derived from PBMCs from the stem cell graft donor, sampled from the stem cell graft. The chain employs TRBV21-1 and TRBJ2-2; the table's D call, TRBD2, has no DNA check behind it. TRBV21-1 is termed a pseudogene. The TCR originated in a human donor who donated a stem cell graft to a child with acute lymphoblastic leukemia. Written as DNA, the CDR3 is TGTGCCAGCAGCAGGGGTAGCGGGGCCGGGGAGCTGTTTTTT. Encoded protein: CASSRGSGAGELFF.